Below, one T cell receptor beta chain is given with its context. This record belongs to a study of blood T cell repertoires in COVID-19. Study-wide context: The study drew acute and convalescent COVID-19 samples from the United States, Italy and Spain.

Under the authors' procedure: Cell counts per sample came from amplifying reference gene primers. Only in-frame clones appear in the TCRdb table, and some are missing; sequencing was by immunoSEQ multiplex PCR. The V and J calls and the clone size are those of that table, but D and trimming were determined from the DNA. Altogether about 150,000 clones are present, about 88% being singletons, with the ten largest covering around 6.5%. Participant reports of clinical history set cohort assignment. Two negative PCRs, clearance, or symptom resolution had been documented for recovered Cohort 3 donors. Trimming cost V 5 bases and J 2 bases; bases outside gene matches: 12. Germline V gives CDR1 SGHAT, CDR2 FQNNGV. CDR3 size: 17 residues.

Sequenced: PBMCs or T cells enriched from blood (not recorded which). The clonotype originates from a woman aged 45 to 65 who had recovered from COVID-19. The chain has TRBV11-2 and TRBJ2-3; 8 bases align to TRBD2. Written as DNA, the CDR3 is TGTGCCAGCAGCCATTGGAAGACGGGAGGGCCCACAGATACGCAGTATTTT. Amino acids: CASSHWKTGGPTDTQYF.